What follows are 28 T cell receptor beta chains derived from one specimen sequenced in a study of blood T cell repertoires in COVID-19. Assay: immunoSEQ multiplex PCR; the TCRdb copy retains only in-frame clones and omits some. Of some 140,000 clones in the sample, less than 95% were seen once. The sample consisted of peripheral blood. All receptors derive from a man aged 45 to 65 with acute or convalescent COVID-19.

The chain is built from TRBV6-5 and TRBJ2-1, with D perhaps matching TRBD2 (6 bases). Trimming removed 2 bases at V and 8 bases at J, with 16 bases between. This CDR3 has 15 amino acids. Germline assignment: CDR1 MNHEY and CDR2 SVGAGI. CDR3 in amino acids: CASSYGSGARDEQFF. CDR3 nucleotides: TGTGCCAGCAGTTACGGGTCGGGAGCCAGGGATGAGCAGTTCTTC.

V is TRBV29-1 and J is TRBJ1-3; D ambiguous. The CDR3 is 13 amino acids. Germline V gene lookup returns CDR1 SQVTM and CDR2 ANQGSEA. The V end lost 7 bases, the J end lost 0 bases, and 10 bases lay between the germline ends. The CDR3 nucleotides are TGCAGCGCACCGGGAGACTCTGGAAACACCATATATTTT. Translation: CSAPGDSGNTIYF.

This clone was observed once. This chain connects TRBV30 to TRBJ2-3, with TRBD2 identical over 10 bases. This CDR3 is 14 amino acids long. V lost 3 bases and J lost 5; bases outside the gene matches: 5. Germline CDR1 and CDR2: GTSNPN and SVGIG (reference sequence). The CDR3 region has the DNA TGTGCCTGGAGGGTTAGCGGGGGGATAGATACGCAGTATTTT. It specifies CAWRVSGGIDTQYF.

In the case of this clone: The same CDR3 arises from other DNA sequences in this sample as well. The chain is built from TRBV27 and TRBJ1-2; 8 bases map to TRBD1. There are 13 residues in the CDR3. With V trimmed by 2 bases and J by 5 bases, 1 base remained unmatched. CDR1 is MNHEY, CDR2 SMNVEV, per germline (reference sequence). CDR3 sequence reads: CASSLTGGYGYTF. The CDR3, as DNA: TGTGCCAGCAGTTTAACAGGGGGATATGGCTACACCTTC.

The J gene is TRBJ1-1, the V gene TRBV6-5, with D possibly being TRBD1 (5 bases). The CDR3 sequence is 14 residues long. V lost 2 bases, J lost 1 base, and 8 bases lay in between. Germline V gene lookup returns CDR1 MNHEY and CDR2 SVGAGI. The CDR3 loop is CASSYGRGNTEAFF. The CDR3 bases are TGTGCCAGCAGTTACGGGAGGGGGAACACTGAAGCTTTCTTT.

This clone was detected a few times. The chain is built from TRBV7-2 and TRBJ2-3; TRBD2 matches 10 bases. The V segment lost 2 bases and the J segment 5 bases; nucleotides outside the gene matches: 4. CDR1 SGHTA and CDR2 FQGNSA come from the germline V gene. This CDR3 has 15 residues. As DNA, the CDR3 is TGTGCCAGCAGCTTACAACTAGCGGGGCAAGATACGCAGTATTTT. Its translation: CASSLQLAGQDTQYF. Based on the CDR3 plus reference TRBV7-2 and TRBJ2-3, the full variable domain is GAGVSQSPSNKVTEKGKDVELRCDPISGHTALYWYRQSLGQGLEFLIYFQGNSAPDKSGLPSDRFSAERTGGSVSTLTIQRTQQEDSAVYLCASSLQLAGQDTQYFGPGTRLTVL.

The chain couples TRBV30 to TRBJ1-6, with D uncertain. The CDR3 runs to 16 residues. CDR1 is GTSNPN and CDR2 is SVGIG in the germline V gene (reference sequence). V was clipped by 0 bases and J by 9 bases, with 18 bases between them. The CDR3 DNA reads as TGTGCCTGGAGTGTACCCTCTAAAACGAGGAGTTCACCCCTCCACTTT. It encodes CAWSVPSKTRSSPLHF.

The rearrangement links TRBV6-5 to TRBJ2-5, with TRBD1 as a possible D gene (6 bases). CDR3 size: 15 residues. From germline, CDR1 is MNHEY and CDR2 SVGAGI. Trimming shortened V by 6 bases and J by 0 bases, and 14 bases separated the two germline ends. The CDR3 DNA sequence: TGTGCCAGCAGGGACAGAGAACTGTACCAAGAGACCCAGTACTTC. Its protein product is CASRDRELYQETQYF.

V is TRBV6-2 or TRBV6-3 and J is TRBJ1-1; 7 positions match TRBD1. From germline, CDR1 is MNHEY and CDR2 SVGEGT. V shed 6 bases, J shed 2 bases, and the junction held 12 bases outside the gene matches. This CDR3 has 16 amino acids. CDR3: CASSHDRVPANTEAFF. For the CDR3, the DNA is TGTGCCAGCAGCCACGACAGGGTACCTGCAAACACTGAAGCTTTCTTT.

This chain uses TRBV11-2 with TRBJ1-4; 10 nucleotides line up with TRBD1. The CDR3 extends over 15 amino acids. V was clipped by 5 bases and J by 7 bases; unmatched bases: 7. Germline loops: CDR1 SGHAT, CDR2 FQNNGV. CDR3 region: CASSQRTGGFEKLFF. The CDR3, as DNA: TGTGCCAGCAGCCAAAGGACAGGGGGTTTTGAAAAACTGTTTTTT.

This sequence joins TRBV28 and TRBJ1-1; 8 nucleotides match TRBD1. The CDR3 is 13 residues long. Germline lookup yields CDR1 MDHEN and CDR2 SYDVKM. After removal of 5 bases from V and 3 bases from J, the junction contained 2 bases not matched to a gene. DNA for the CDR3: TGTGCCAGCAGTGCACAGGGGGACACTGAAGCTTTCTTT. Amino acids: CASSAQGDTEAFF.

This chain uses TRBV25-1 with TRBJ1-1; TRBD1 is a possible D gene (5 bases). The CDR3 has 13 residues. The germline CDR1 and CDR2 sequences are MGHDK and SYGVNS. Trimming left V 8 bases short and J 5 bases short, with 15 bases between. The CDR3 DNA sequence: TGTGCCAGCTATACCTACAGGTTTACTGAAGCTTTCTTT. Residues: CASYTYRFTEAFF.

V usage is TRBV30 and J usage is TRBJ1-5; weak D call: TRBD1 (5 bases). The ends were cut back, 0 bases at V and 5 bases at J, with 14 bases in the middle. The CDR3 is 15 residues long. Germline CDR1 is GTSNPN and CDR2 is SVGIG (reference sequence). The CDR3 reads CAWSVRTRGDQPQHF. CDR3 in DNA: TGTGCCTGGAGTGTACGGACAAGGGGCGATCAGCCCCAGCATTTT.

This clone was seen a few times. J is TRBJ2-2 and V is TRBV5-6; TRBD2 matches 10 bases. CDR3 size: 16 residues. J gave up 1 base and V 1 base, and 1 base lay outside the gene matches. CDR1 and CDR2 from the germline V gene are SGHDT and YYEEEE. The CDR3 DNA sequence: TGTGCCAGCAGCTTGACTAGCGGGATGAACACCGGGGAGCTGTTTTTT. This encodes CASSLTSGMNTGELFF.

The J gene is TRBJ1-4, the V gene TRBV6-5; 7 nucleotides line up with TRBD1. The CDR3 is 13 residues long. Germline loops: CDR1 MNHEY, CDR2 SVGAGI. J gave up 15 bases and V 6 bases, and 13 bases lay outside the gene matches. CDR3: CASSNKPTGRMFF. The CDR3 nucleotides are TGTGCCAGCAGCAACAAACCGACAGGGAGGATGTTTTTT.

CDR3 nucleotide sequence: TGTGCCAGCAGTCCCCGGGACAGGGGACCCGAGCAGTACGTC. Its protein product is CASSPRDRGPEQYV. The chain combines TRBV28 with TRBJ2-7, with TRBD1 matching over 10 bases. Unmatched junction bases numbered 7, after V lost 5 bases and J lost 6 bases. The CDR3 is 14 residues long. Germline loops: CDR1 MDHEN, CDR2 SYDVKM.

This chain links TRBV19 with TRBJ1-5, with 7 bases that match TRBD1. The CDR3 covers 16 residues. The germline CDR1 and CDR2 sequences are LNHDA and SQIVND (reference sequence). V lost 4 bases to trimming and J lost 4 bases; unmatched junction nucleotides: 10. This CDR3 is CASSTTQGVRNQPQHF. CDR3 bases: TGTGCCAGTAGTACGACCCAGGGGGTACGGAATCAGCCCCAGCATTTT.

The chain recombines TRBV19 with TRBJ1-4; a possible D gene is TRBD1 (6 bases). The germline gives CDR1 LNHDA, CDR2 SQIVND (reference sequence). Trimming cost V 7 bases and J 4 bases, with 19 bases left between them. CDR3 length: 16 residues. CDR3 nucleotides: TGTGCCAGTAAAGAGGGGGACAAGGCCTATAATGAAAAACTGTTTTTT. Amino acids: CASKEGDKAYNEKLFF.

This sequence joins TRBV3-1 (or the pseudogene TRBV3-2) and TRBJ2-5, with 7 bases that match TRBD1. The germline gives CDR1 LGHDT, CDR2 YNNKEL (reference sequence). The V segment lost 6 bases and the J segment 0 bases; nucleotides outside the gene matches: 7. This CDR3 comprises 15 residues. This CDR3 reads CASRTLRGYQETQYF. In DNA, the CDR3 is TGTGCCAGCAGAACGCTCAGGGGGTACCAAGAGACCCAGTACTTC.

This clone was recorded once. V and J are TRBV4-1 and TRBJ2-1; TRBD2 matches 8 bases. J was trimmed by 7 bases and V by 0 bases; bases with no gene match: 8. CDR1 is MGHRA and CDR2 is YSYEKL in the germline V gene. The CDR3 totals 16 residues. The CDR3 reads CASSQDRAGGLNEQFF. As DNA, the CDR3 is TGCGCCAGCAGCCAAGACCGGGCGGGAGGTTTAAATGAGCAGTTCTTC.

The CDR3 coding sequence is TGTGCCAGCAGTTTAGGGACAGGGAATTCACCCCTCCACTTT. It codes for CASSLGTGNSPLHF. The J gene is TRBJ1-6, the V gene TRBV27; 9 nucleotides agree with TRBD1. The V gene's germline CDR1 is MNHEY and CDR2 SMNVEV (reference sequence). The V segment lost 2 bases and the J segment 7 bases; nucleotides outside the gene matches: 0. The CDR3 has 14 amino acids.

J is TRBJ1-2 and V is TRBV2, with 9 bases that match TRBD1. CDR1 is SNHLY and CDR2 is FYNNEI in the germline V gene. The V gene end was trimmed by 4 bases and the J gene end by 8 bases; junction bases not matched to a gene: 8. The CDR3 length is 14 residues. Here the CDR3 reads CASSVGDRAYGYTF. CDR3 DNA sequence: TGTGCCAGCAGTGTAGGGGACAGGGCATACGGCTACACCTTC.

The rearrangement uses TRBV28 and TRBJ1-5; D gene unclear. Germline CDR1 and CDR2: MDHEN and SYDVKM. The CDR3 is 12 amino acids. Trimming shortened V by 2 bases and J by 5 bases, and 4 bases separated the two germline ends. CDR3 nucleotide sequence: TGTGCCAGCAGTTTAAGCTATCAGCCCCAGCATTTT. It is translated as CASSLSYQPQHF.

The rearrangement links TRBV7-9 to TRBJ2-7, with D possibly TRBD2 on 6 matching bases. This CDR3 contains 14 residues. From germline, CDR1 is SEHNR and CDR2 FQNEAQ (reference sequence). Trimming left V 7 bases short and J 4 bases short, with 17 bases between. The CDR3 DNA reads as TGTGCCAGCACTGGAGGGACCCGGGTGTACGAGCAGTACTTC. The encoded protein is CASTGGTRVYEQYF.

The chain is built from TRBV25-1 and TRBJ2-5; D might be TRBD2 (6 bases). Trimming stripped 4 bases from V and 1 base from J, with 10 bases between. CDR3 length: 14 residues. The germline gives CDR1 MGHDK, CDR2 SYGVNS. CDR3 sequence: CASSGGVLQETQYF. CDR3 coding DNA: TGTGCCAGCAGTGGCGGGGTACTCCAAGAGACCCAGTACTTC. The full variable domain, its missing parts supplied by reference TRBV25-1 and TRBJ2-5, is EADIYQTPRYLVIGTGKKITLECSQTMGHDKMYWYQQDPGMELHLIHYSYGVNSTEKGDLSSESTVSRIRTEHFPLTLESARPSHTSQYLCASSGGVLQETQYFGPGTRLLVL.

This sequence joins TRBV25-1 and TRBJ1-2; no clear D. The CDR3 totals 11 residues. The ends were cut back, 8 bases at V and 2 bases at J, with 6 bases in the middle. From germline, CDR1 is MGHDK and CDR2 SYGVNS. CDR3 DNA: TGTGCCAGCGAACACAACTATGGCTACACCTTC. This translates into CASEHNYGYTF.

The chain has TRBV5-1 and TRBJ2-2, with 10 bases matching TRBD1. CDR1 SGHRS and CDR2 YFSETQ come from the germline V gene. Trimming took 0 bases from V and 5 from J; bases not matched to a gene: 4. CDR3 size: 16 residues. This CDR3 is CASSLAGQGLTGELFF. The CDR3, as DNA: TGCGCCAGCAGCTTGGCGGGACAGGGGCTTACCGGGGAGCTGTTTTTT.

CDR3 in DNA: TGTGCCAGCAGCTTGACACAGGGTGGTGAGCAGTACGTC. It translates to CASSLTQGGEQYV. The rearrangement links TRBV7-9 to TRBJ2-7, with D possibly being TRBD1 (6 bases). In germline, CDR1 is SEHNR, CDR2 FQNEAQ (reference sequence). The CDR3 loop spans 13 amino acids. V lost 3 bases and J 7 bases, leaving 13 bases between the germline ends.